This T cell receptor (beta chain) was recorded in a study of T-cell memory formation after mild COVID-19. Study-level points and caveats: Clones contracting across day 15 to 85 had a balanced CD4/CD8 profile; later expanding clones leaned CD4+.

TCRdb passed the 5' RACE reads through MiXCR, listing each CDR3 protein once. The table shows hundreds of thousands of distinct CDR3 sequences, with around a quarter occurring only once. The CDR3 totals 16 residues. Trimming removed 3 bases at V and 0 bases at J, with 12 bases between. Germline values: CDR1 KGHSH, CDR2 LQKENI. There are many counts of this clonotype. Its cognate antigen is unknown. The receptor was derived from an adult woman who had mild COVID-19 (a few samples of this study predate the infection). Cell type and time point are not known. The J gene is TRBJ1-5, the V gene TRBV18; no clear D gene. Sequenced: PBMCs or a T cell subset sorted from them (not recorded which). CDR3 nucleotides: TGTGCCAGCTCACCGTGGGGAGGCTTTAGCAATCAGCCCCAGCATTTT. Protein: CASSPWGGFSNQPQHF.